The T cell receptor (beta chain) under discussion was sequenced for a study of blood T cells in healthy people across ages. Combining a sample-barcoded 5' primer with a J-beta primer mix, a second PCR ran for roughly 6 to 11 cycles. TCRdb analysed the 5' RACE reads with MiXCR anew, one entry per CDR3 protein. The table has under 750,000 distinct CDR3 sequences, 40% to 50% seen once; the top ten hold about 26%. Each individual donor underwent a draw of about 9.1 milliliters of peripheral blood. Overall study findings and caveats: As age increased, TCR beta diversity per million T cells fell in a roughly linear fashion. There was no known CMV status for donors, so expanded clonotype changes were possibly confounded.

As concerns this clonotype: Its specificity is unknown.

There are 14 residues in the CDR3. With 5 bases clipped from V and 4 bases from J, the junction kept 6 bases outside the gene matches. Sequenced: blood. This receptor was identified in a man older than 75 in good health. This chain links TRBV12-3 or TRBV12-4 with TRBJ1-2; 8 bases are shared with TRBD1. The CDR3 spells CASSLQGGGYGYTF. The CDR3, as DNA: TGTGCCAGCAGTCTACAGGGGGGAGGCTATGGCTACACCTTC.